The table lists the clone carrying this TCR beta chain with a few counts. No antigen is known for it. Then a second PCR, running about 6 to 12 cycles, was carried out with a sample-barcoded 5' primer and a J-beta primer mix. A 12-random-nucleotide template-switch adaptor tagged each cDNA molecule. TCRdb reanalysed the 5' RACE reads using MiXCR and keeps one entry per CDR3 protein. The repertoire consists of nearly 800,000 distinct CDR3 sequences, with roughly 56% occurring once and the leading ten covering approximately 24%. This specimen belongs to a study of blood T cells in healthy people across ages. About the study: About one barcoded beta molecule per two T cells was captured by template switching.

The V gene's germline CDR1 is PRHDT and CDR2 FYEKMQ (reference sequence). The V gene lost 5 bases and the J gene lost 7 bases, with 18 bases spanning the gap. This CDR3 is built from 14 residues. Overall study findings and caveats: Donor CMV status, an unknown factor, possibly confounded changes in expanded clonotypes. Those diversity estimates obtained from one million T cells were thought to be underestimates.

The gene calls are TRBV13 and TRBJ2-7; possible D gene TRBD1, 5 bases. The TCR was taken from a man aged 40-55 years in good health. Input material: blood. CDR3 region: CASSNTRTINEQYF. CDR3 DNA: TGTGCCAGCAGCAACACCAGGACAATCAATGAGCAGTACTTC.